This TCR beta chain was recovered during a study of spatial heterogeneity in lung cancer. About the research overall: Alpha-chain detections were consistently fewer than beta-chain detections among the sequences.

This clonotype came up many times. Antigen unknown. The presence of a unique molecular identifier marked each TCR cDNA molecule. TCRdb re-called the 5' RACE reads with MiXCR, one entry per CDR3 protein. This table has approximately 29,000 distinct CDR3 sequences, roughly 8.4% appearing once. Time point in this sample: sample taken at primary tumor resection. Without sorting, whole RNA was sequenced from tumor, nontumor lung or frozen PBMC. The donor population consisted of 72 patients with untreated, early-stage non-small cell lung cancer. Study-wide points: Ubiquitous expanded tumor TCRs appeared in blood more at resection than follow-up.

Germline trimming cut 5 bases from V and 5 bases from J; bases unmatched to any gene: 12. This CDR3 is 14 amino acids long. Per germline, CDR1 SQVTM and CDR2 ANQGSEA. The sequencing used PBMCs, collected at surgery. The sequence derives from a female donor with early-stage non-small cell lung cancer. The J gene is TRBJ2-7, the V gene TRBV29-1; TRBD2 agrees at 7 bases. CDR3 DNA sequence: TGCAGCGTTCTAGTTAGCGGGCCCGGTAACGAGCAGTACGTC. Translating gives CSVLVSGPGNEQYV.